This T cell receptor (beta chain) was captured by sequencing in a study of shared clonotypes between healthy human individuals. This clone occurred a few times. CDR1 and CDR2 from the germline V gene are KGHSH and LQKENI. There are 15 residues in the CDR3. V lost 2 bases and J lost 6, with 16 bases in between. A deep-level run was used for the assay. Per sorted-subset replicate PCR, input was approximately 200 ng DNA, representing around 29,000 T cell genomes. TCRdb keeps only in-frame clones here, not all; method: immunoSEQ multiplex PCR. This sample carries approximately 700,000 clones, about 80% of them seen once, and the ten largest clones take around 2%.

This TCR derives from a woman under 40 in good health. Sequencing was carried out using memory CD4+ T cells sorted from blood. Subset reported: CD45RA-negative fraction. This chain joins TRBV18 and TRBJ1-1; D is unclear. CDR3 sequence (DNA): TGTGCCAGCTCACCAAGGTCTGGTCCCTTTTCTGAAGCTTTCTTT. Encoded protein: CASSPRSGPFSEAFF. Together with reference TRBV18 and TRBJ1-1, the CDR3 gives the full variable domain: NAGVMQNPRHLVRRRGQEARLRCSPMKGHSHVYWYRQLPEEGLKFMVYLQKENIIDESGMPKERFSAEFPKEGPSILRIQQVVRGDSAAYFCASSPRSGPFSEAFFGQGTRLTVV.